This TCR beta chain is drawn from a study of blood T cell repertoires in COVID-19. Study context: The United States, Italy and Spain were the sources of the acute and convalescent COVID-19 samples. From T cells, B-cell-depleted T cells, or PBMCs came the material, which was cDNA or gDNA.

This clone was picked up a small number of times. Germline loops: CDR1 SGHRS, CDR2 YFSETQ. This CDR3 comprises 14 residues. V was clipped by 4 bases and J by 2 bases, with 12 bases between them. Original methodology: Reference gene primer amplification gave nucleated cell count estimates. Sequenced by immunoSEQ multiplex PCR; TCRdb stores in-frame clones only, minus some. V, J and clone size are taken as reported in that table, and D and trimming were inferred from the DNA itself. The data contain about 120,000 clones, roughly 88% of them singletons. The sequenced sample consisted of peripheral blood. This chain connects TRBV5-1 to TRBJ1-2; possibly TRBD1 for D (6 bases). This TCR was recovered from a woman in her forties or fifties with active or convalescent COVID-19. The CDR3: CASSPYRANYGYTF. The CDR3 coding sequence is TGCGCCAGCAGCCCCTACAGGGCAAACTATGGCTACACCTTC. The variable domain in full, completed from reference TRBV5-1 and TRBJ1-2, reads KAGVTQTPRYLIKTRGQQVTLSCSPISGHRSVSWYQQTPGQGLQFLFEYFSETQRNKGNFPGRFSGRQFSNSRSEMNVSTLELGDSALYLCASSPYRANYGYTFGSGTRLTVV.